Below are 2 T cell receptor beta chains sequenced from a single sample in a study of shared clonotypes between healthy human individuals (dated by TCRdb to the early 2020s). Receptor amplification or capture employed the immunoSEQ multiplex PCR assay. In TCRdb, the immuneACCESS table is reduced to in-frame sequences with V and J assigned. These tables do not hold every clone; where another copy was compared, an unresolved V gene accounts for under half, and the others remain unexplained. This sample lists more than 2,000,000 clones; around nine tenths were detected once. The ten largest clones represent over 0.12% of the sample. Sequencing used naive CD4+ T cells sorted from blood. The sample's cell subset or site label, in plain terms: CD45RA+ positively selected. All receptors derive from a man between 18 and 29 years old in good health.

This clone was observed once. This chain links TRBV18 with TRBJ1-4; 8 bases line up with TRBD1. Trimming cost V 6 bases and J 0 bases; bases outside gene matches: 3. The CDR3 length is 15 residues. Germline loops: CDR1 KGHSH, CDR2 LQKENI. This CDR3 is CASSQGAATNEKLFF. As DNA, the CDR3 is TGTGCCAGCTCCCAGGGGGCAGCAACTAATGAAAAACTGTTTTTT.

In nucleotides, the CDR3 is TGCGCCAGCAGCTTAACACATCTAGCGGGGAACACCGGGGAGCTGTTTTTT. Protein product: CASSLTHLAGNTGELFF. The rearrangement links TRBV5-1 to TRBJ2-2; 8 bases match TRBD2. From germline, CDR1 is SGHRS and CDR2 YFSETQ. Losses at the gene ends were 2 bases for V and 1 base for J; bases not matched to a gene: 7. CDR3 size: 17 residues.